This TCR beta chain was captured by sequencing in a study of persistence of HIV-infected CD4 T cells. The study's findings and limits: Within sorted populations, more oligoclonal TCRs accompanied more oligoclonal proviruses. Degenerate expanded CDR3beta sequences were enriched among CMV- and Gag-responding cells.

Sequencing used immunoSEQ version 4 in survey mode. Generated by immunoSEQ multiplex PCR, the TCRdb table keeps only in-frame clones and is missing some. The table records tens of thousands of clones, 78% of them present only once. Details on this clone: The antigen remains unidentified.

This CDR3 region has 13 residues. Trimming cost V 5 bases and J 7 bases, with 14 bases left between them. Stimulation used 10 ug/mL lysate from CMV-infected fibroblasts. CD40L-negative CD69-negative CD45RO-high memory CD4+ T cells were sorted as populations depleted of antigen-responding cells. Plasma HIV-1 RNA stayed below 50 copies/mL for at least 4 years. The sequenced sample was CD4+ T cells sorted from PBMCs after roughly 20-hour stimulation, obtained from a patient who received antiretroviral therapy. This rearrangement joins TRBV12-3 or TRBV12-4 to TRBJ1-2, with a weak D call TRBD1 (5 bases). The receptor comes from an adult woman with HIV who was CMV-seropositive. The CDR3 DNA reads TGTGCCAGCAGTCCCTCTGGGGCAGGTGGCTACACCTTC. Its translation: CASSPSGAGGYTF.